The present T cell receptor (beta chain) was sequenced within a study of blood T cell repertoires in COVID-19 (dated by TCRdb to the early 2020s). Turning to the overall study: Samples from collaborators originated in the United States, Italy and Spain and spanned both the acute and convalescent phases of COVID-19. The prospective study material was composed of cDNA or gDNA derived from T cells, B-cell-depleted T cells, or PBMCs. Subjects who had been exposed to COVID-19, were actively infected with it, or had recovered from it provided the deeply sampled blood TCRbeta repertoires that made up the dataset. The repertoires were made available in a free public database intended to serve as a resource for research on the immune response to SARS-CoV-2. The samples were drawn from two sources: the first 160 participants of the ongoing ImmuneRACE study, and about 1,300 subjects contributed by 6 global collaborators. A de-identified subject ID, COVID-19 status, age in years and sex were almost always included in the sample metadata. Where available, HLA class I and class II types were obtained from metadata supplied by the sample provider rather than from assay-based typing.

Here is what the overall study found, with its caveats: How much clinical and demographic metadata was included differed by source and by participant, and the metadata was provided uncurated.

To note about this clone: Its antigen is currently not known. One junction end does not reproduce the germline sequence, and a read error may be involved.

The immunoSEQ Assay, a bias-controlled multiplex PCR, was used to amplify TCRbeta CDR3 regions from genomic DNA. The study's processing was this. The number of nucleated cells in each sample was estimated by amplification of reference gene primers within the assay. To quantify the absolute abundance of each unique TCRbeta CDR3 rearrangement, sequence reads were collapsed and filtered. For each sample, productive Simpson clonality was calculated by taking the square root of Simpson's diversity index across productive rearrangements. TCRdb re-hosts the immuneACCESS table, in-frame sequences only. Its copies lack some clones; in the studies checked, an unresolved V gene accounts for under half of them, and the cause for the rest is not known. V and J calls and clone size follow that table, whereas D and trimming were derived from the DNA. The sample data list 300,000 to 400,000 clones, and about 88% of these were observed just once. The top ten hold less than 3.5% of the sample.

CDR1 and CDR2 are drawn from the germline V gene: MDHEN, SYDVKM. The CDR3 has 16 amino acids, counting the end cysteine and phenylalanine. Of all the DNA, just the CDR3 is kept, 48 bases in frame from base 1. Collaborating institutions collected whole blood in K2EDTA tubes following their own protocols. Collaborator samples were shipped for TCRbeta analysis as frozen whole blood, isolated PBMCs, or DNA extracted from either sample type. Material: peripheral blood. This sequence uses TRBV28 and TRBJ2-7, with the identity of the D gene unclear. The TCR comes from a human donor in a cohort sampled during active COVID-19. The DNA sequence follows: TGTGCCAGCACATCCCTCTTCAACAAATCCTCCAACGAGCAGTACTTC. It translates as CASTSLFNKSSNEQYF.